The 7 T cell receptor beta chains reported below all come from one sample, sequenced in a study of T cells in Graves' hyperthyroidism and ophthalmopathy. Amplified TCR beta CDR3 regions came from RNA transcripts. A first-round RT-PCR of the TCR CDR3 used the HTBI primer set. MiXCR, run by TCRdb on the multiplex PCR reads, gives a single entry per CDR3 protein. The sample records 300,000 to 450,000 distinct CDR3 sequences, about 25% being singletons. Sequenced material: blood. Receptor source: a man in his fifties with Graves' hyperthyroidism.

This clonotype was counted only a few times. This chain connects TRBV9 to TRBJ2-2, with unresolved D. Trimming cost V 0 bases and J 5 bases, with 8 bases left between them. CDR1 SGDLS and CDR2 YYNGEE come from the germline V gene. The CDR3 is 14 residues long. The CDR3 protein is CASSVDPATGELFF. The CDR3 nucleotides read TGTGCCAGCAGCGTAGACCCGGCTACCGGGGAGCTGTTTTTT.

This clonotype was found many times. The CDR3 nucleotides are TGTGCCAGCAGTTTAGTGACGAATGGGGGCTACAATGAGCAGTTCTTC. Its protein product is CASSLVTNGGYNEQFF. V and J are TRBV28 and TRBJ2-1; D possibly uses TRBD1 or TRBD2 (5 bases each). The CDR3 covers 16 residues. The germline gives CDR1 MDHEN, CDR2 SYDVKM. V lost 2 bases, J lost 3 bases, and 14 bases lay in between. Full variable domain (missing parts from reference TRBV28 and TRBJ2-1): DVKVTQSSRYLVKRTGEKVFLECVQDMDHENMFWYRQDPGLGLRLIYFSYDVKMKEKGDIPEGYSVSREKKERFSLILESASTNQTSMYLCASSLVTNGGYNEQFFGPGTRLTVL.

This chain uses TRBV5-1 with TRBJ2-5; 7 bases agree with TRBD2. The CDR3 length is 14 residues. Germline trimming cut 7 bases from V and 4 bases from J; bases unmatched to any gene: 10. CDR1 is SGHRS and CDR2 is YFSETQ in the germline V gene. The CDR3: CASFTSPGGETQYF. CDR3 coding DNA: TGCGCCAGCTTTACTAGTCCGGGAGGAGAGACCCAGTACTTC.

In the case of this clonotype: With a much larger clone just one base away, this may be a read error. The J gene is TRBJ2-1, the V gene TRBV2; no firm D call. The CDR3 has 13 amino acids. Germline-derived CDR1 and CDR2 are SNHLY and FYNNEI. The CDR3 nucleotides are TGTACCGGCGAGGAGAGGCGCGACGTTGAGCAGTTCTTC. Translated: CTGEERRDVEQFF.

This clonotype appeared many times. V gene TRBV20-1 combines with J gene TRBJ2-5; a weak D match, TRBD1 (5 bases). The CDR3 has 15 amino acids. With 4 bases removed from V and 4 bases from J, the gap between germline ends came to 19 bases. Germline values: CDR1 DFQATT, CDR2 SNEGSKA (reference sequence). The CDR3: CSATPTFPQGETQYF. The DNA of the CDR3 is TGCAGTGCTACCCCCACCTTTCCCCAGGGAGAGACCCAGTACTTC.

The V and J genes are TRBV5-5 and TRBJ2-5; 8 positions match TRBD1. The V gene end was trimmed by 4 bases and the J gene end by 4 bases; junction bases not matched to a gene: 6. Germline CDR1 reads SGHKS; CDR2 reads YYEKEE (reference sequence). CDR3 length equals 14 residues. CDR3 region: CASSLGQGLETQYF. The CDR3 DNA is TGTGCCAGCAGCCTAGGACAGGGCCTAGAGACCCAGTACTTC.

The DNA for the CDR3 is TGTGCCAGCAGTCCCCCCGGGGCTAACTATGGCTACACCTTC. Protein: CASSPPGANYGYTF. This sequence joins TRBV28 and TRBJ1-2; D unresolved. Per germline, CDR1 MDHEN and CDR2 SYDVKM. V lost 5 bases and J lost 0, with 10 bases in between. The CDR3 contains 14 residues.